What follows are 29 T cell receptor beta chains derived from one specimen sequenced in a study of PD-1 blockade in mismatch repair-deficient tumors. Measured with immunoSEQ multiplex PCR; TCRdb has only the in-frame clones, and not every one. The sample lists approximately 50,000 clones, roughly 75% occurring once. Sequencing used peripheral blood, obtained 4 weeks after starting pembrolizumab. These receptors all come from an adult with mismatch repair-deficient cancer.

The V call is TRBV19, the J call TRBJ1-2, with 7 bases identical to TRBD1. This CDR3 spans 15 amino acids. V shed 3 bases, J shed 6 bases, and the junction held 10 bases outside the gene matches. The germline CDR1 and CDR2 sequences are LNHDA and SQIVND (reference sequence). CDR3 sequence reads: CASSIQTGRLDGYTF. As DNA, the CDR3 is TGTGCCAGTAGTATTCAGACAGGGAGGTTAGATGGCTACACCTTC.

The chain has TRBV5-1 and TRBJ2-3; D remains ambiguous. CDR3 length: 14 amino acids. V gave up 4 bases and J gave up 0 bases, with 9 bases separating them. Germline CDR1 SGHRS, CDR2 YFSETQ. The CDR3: CASSTGVSTDTQYF. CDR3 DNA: TGCGCCAGCAGCACTGGCGTGAGCACAGATACGCAGTATTTT.

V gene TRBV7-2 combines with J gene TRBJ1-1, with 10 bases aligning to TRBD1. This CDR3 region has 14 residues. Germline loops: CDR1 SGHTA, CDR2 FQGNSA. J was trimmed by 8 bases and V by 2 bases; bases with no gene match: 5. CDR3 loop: CASSLKGQGTEAFF. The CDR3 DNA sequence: TGTGCCAGCAGCTTAAAGGGACAGGGGACCGAAGCTTTCTTT.

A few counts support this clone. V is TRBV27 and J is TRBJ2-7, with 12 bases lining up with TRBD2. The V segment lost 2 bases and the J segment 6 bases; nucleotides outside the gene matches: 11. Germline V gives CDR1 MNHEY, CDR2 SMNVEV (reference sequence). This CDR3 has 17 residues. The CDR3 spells CASSLAPRLAGVGEQYF. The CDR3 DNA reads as TGTGCCAGCAGTTTAGCCCCTCGACTAGCGGGAGTCGGCGAGCAGTACTTC.

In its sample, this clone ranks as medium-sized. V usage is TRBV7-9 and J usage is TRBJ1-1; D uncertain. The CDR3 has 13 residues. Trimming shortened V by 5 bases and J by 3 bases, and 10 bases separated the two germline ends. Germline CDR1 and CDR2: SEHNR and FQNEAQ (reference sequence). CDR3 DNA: TGTGCCAGCAGCCACAAATCGGACACTGAAGCTTTCTTT. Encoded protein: CASSHKSDTEAFF.

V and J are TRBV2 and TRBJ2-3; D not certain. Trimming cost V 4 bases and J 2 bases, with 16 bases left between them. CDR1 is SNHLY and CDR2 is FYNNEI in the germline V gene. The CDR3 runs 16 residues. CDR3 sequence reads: CASSVSQLSYTDTQYF. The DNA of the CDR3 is TGTGCCAGCAGTGTTTCACAGCTTTCCTACACAGATACGCAGTATTTT. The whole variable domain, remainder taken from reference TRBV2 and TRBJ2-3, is EPEVTQTPSHQVTQMGQEVILRCVPISNHLYFYWYRQILGQKVEFLVSFYNNEISEKSEIFDDQFSVERPDGSNFTLKIRSTKLEDSAMYFCASSVSQLSYTDTQYFGPGTRLTVL.

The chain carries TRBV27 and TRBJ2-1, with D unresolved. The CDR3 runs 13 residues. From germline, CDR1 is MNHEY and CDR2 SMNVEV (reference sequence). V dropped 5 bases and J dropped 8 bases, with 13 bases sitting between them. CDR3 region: CASSRHYGDEQFF. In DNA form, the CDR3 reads TGTGCCAGCAGTCGACATTATGGGGATGAGCAGTTCTTC.

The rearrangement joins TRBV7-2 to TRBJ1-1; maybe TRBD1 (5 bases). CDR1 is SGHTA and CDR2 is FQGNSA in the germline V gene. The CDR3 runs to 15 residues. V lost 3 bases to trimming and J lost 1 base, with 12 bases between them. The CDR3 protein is CASSFRGDKNTEAFF. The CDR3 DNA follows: TGTGCCAGCAGCTTCCGGGGGGATAAGAACACTGAAGCTTTCTTT.

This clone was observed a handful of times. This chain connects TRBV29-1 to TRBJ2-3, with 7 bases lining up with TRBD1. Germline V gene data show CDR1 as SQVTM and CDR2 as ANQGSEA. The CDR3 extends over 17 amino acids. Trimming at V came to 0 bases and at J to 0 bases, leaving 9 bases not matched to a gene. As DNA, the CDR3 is TGCAGCGTTGAAGATACCCCTACAGGGGTCAGCACAGATACGCAGTATTTT. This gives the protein CSVEDTPTGVSTDTQYF.

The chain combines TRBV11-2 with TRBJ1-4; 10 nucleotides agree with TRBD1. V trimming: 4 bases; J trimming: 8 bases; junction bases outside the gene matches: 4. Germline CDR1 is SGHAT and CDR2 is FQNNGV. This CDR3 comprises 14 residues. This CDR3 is CASSWDRGEEKLFF. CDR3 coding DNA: TGTGCCAGCAGCTGGGACAGGGGAGAGGAAAAACTGTTTTTT.

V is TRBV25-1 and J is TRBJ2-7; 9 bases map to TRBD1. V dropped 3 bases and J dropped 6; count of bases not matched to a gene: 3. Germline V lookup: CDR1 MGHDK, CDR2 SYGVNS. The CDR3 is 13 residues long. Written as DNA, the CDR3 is TGTGCCAGCAGTGAGGGACAGGGTCCCGAGCAGTACTTC. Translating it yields CASSEGQGPEQYF.

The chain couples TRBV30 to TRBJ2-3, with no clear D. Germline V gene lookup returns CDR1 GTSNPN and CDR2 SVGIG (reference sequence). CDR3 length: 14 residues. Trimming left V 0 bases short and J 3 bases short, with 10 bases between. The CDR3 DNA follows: TGTGCCTGGAGTGTAACGAGTAGTACAGATACGCAGTATTTT. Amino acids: CAWSVTSSTDTQYF.

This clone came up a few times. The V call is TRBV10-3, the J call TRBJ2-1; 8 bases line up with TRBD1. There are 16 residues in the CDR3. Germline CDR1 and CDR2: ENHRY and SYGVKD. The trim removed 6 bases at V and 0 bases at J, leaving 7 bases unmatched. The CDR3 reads CAIRGSGGFSYNEQFF. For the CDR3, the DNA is TGTGCCATCAGGGGGTCAGGGGGCTTCTCCTACAATGAGCAGTTCTTC.

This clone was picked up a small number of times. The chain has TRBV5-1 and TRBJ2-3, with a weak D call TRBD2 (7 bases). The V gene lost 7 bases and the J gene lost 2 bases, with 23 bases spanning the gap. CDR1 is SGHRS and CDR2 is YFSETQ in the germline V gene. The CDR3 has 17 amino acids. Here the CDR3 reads CASLGGASSQNTDTQYF. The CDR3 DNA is TGCGCCAGCCTGGGGGGGGCCAGCTCCCAAAACACAGATACGCAGTATTTT. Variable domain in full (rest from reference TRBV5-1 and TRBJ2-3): KAGVTQTPRYLIKTRGQQVTLSCSPISGHRSVSWYQQTPGQGLQFLFEYFSETQRNKGNFPGRFSGRQFSNSRSEMNVSTLELGDSALYLCASLGGASSQNTDTQYFGPGTRLTVL.

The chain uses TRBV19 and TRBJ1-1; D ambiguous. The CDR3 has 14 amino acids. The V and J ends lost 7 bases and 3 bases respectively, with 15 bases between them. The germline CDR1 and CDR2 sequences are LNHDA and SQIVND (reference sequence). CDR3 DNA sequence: TGTGCCAGTACCCTGAATGAGGGTTACACTGAAGCTTTCTTT. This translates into CASTLNEGYTEAFF.

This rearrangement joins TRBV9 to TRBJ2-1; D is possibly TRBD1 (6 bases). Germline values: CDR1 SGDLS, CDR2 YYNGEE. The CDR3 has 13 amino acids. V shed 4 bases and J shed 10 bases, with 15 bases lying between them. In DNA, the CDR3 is TGTGCCAGCAGCTACGGACAGAAGGAGGAGCAGTTCTTC. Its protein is CASSYGQKEEQFF.

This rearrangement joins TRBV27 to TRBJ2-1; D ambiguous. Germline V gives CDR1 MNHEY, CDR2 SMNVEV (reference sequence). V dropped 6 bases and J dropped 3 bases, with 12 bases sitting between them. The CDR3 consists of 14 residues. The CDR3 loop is CASSPSSYYNEQFF. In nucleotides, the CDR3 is TGTGCCAGCAGCCCGTCTTCCTACTACAATGAGCAGTTCTTC.

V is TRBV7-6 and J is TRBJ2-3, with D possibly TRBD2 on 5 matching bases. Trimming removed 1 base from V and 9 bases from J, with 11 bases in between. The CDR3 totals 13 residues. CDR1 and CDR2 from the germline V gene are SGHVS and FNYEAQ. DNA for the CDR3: TGTGCCAGCAGCTTAGGACGGGATGGGACGCAGTATTTT. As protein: CASSLGRDGTQYF.

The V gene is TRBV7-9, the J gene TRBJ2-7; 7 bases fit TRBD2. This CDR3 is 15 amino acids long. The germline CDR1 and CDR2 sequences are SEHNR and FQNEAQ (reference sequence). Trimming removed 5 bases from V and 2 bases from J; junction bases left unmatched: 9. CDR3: CASSGGDGQTYEQYF. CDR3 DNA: TGTGCCAGCAGCGGGGGGGACGGTCAGACCTACGAGCAGTACTTC.

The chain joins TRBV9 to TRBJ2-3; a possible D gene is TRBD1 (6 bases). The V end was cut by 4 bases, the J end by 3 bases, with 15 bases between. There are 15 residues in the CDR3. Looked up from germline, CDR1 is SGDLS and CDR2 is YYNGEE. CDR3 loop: CASSYRQVLTDTQYF. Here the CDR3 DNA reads TGTGCCAGCAGCTATCGACAGGTTTTGACAGATACGCAGTATTTT.

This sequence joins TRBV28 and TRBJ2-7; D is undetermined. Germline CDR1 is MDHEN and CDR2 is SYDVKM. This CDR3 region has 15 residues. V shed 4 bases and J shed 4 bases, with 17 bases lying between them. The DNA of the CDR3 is TGTGCCAGCAGTTCCTCCTCCTTGTTTCAATACGAGCAGTACTTC. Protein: CASSSSSLFQYEQYF.

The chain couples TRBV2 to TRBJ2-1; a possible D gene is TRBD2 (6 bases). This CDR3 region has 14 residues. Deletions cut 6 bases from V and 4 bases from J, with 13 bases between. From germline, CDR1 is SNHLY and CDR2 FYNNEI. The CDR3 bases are TGTGCCAGCAGGGGCGGGATGGCATACAATGAGCAGTTCTTC. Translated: CASRGGMAYNEQFF.

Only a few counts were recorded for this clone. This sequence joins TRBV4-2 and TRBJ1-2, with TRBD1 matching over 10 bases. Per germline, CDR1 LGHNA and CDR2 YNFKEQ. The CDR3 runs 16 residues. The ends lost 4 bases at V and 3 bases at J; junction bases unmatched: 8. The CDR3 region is CASSPVGTGVDYGYTF. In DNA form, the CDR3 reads TGTGCCAGCAGCCCGGTAGGGACAGGGGTTGACTATGGCTACACCTTC.

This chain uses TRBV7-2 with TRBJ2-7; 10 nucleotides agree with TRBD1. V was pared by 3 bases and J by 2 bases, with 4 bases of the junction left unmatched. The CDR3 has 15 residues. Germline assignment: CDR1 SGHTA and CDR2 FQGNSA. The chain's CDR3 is CASSFGTGVTYEQYF. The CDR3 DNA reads TGTGCCAGCAGCTTCGGGACAGGGGTTACCTACGAGCAGTACTTC.

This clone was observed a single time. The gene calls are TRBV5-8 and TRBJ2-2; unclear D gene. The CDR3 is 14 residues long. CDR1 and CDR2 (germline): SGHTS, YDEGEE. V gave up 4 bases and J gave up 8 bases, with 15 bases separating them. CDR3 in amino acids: CASSDILRSGELFF. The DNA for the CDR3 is TGTGCCAGCAGCGACATCCTACGGTCGGGGGAGCTGTTTTTT.

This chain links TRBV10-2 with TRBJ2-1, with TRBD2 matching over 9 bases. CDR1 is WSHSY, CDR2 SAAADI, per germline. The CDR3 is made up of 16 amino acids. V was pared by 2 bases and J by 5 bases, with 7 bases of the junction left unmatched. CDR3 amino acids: CASSEPVREGNNEQFF. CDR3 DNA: TGCGCCAGCAGTGAGCCGGTGCGGGAGGGGAACAATGAGCAGTTCTTC.

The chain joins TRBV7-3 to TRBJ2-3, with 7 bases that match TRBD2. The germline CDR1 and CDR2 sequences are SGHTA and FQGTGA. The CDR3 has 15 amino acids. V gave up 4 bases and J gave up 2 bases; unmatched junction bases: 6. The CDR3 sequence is CASSSNAGATDTQYF. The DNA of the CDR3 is TGTGCCAGCAGCTCCAACGCGGGAGCCACAGATACGCAGTATTTT.

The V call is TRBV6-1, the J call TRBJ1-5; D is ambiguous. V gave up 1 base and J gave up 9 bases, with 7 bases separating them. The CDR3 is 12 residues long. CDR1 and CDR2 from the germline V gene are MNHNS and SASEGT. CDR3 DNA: TGTGCCAGCAGTGAAGACTGGAGGCCCCAGCATTTT. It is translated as CASSEDWRPQHF.

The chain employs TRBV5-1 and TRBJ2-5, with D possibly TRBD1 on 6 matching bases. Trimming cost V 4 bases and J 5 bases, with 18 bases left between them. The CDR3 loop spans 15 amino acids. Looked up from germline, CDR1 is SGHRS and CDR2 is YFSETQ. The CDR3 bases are TGCGCCAGCAGCAACATTTCCAGGGGTTACGAGACCCAGTACTTC. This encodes CASSNISRGYETQYF.